A single sample is the source of the 13 T cell receptor beta chains below, sequenced in a study of control samples from healthy donors and cancer patients. The repertoire was sequenced with immunoSEQ multiplex PCR; TCRdb's copy has only in-frame clones and lacks some. This table holds about 51,000 clones, over 85% found once. Sample: PBMCs. The receptor set was obtained from a man in his forties with colorectal cancer.

The chain employs TRBV23-1 and TRBJ1-2, with no clear D. TRBV23-1 is reported as an ORF; its role is uncertain. The ends were cut back, 4 bases at V and 3 bases at J, with 15 bases in the middle. The length of the CDR3 is 15 residues. The CDR3 is CASSPRVRAYYGYTF. The CDR3 bases are TGCGCCAGCAGTCCACGGGTTCGGGCGTACTATGGCTACACCTTC.

The chain is built from TRBV24-1 and TRBJ2-3; D unresolved. CDR1 is KGHDR, CDR2 SFDVKD, per germline. CDR3 length: 13 amino acids. V dropped 1 base and J dropped 1 base, with 2 bases sitting between them. The CDR3 sequence: CATSDFRTDTQYF. CDR3 DNA: TGTGCCACCAGTGATTTTCGCACAGATACGCAGTATTTT.

The rearrangement joins TRBV4-1 to TRBJ1-3; D may be TRBD1 (5 bases). Trimming left V 4 bases short and J 0 bases short, with 10 bases between. This CDR3 has 15 residues. CDR1 and CDR2 from the germline V gene are MGHRA and YSYEKL. The CDR3 nucleotides are TGCGCCAGCAGCCCCGGACACATCTCTGGAAACACCATATATTTT. This sequence encodes CASSPGHISGNTIYF.

The rearrangement joins TRBV27 to TRBJ2-5, with 10 nucleotides matching TRBD1. Germline assignment: CDR1 MNHEY and CDR2 SMNVEV (reference sequence). V trimming: 6 bases; J trimming: 3 bases; junction bases outside the gene matches: 1. The CDR3 runs to 13 residues. CDR3 bases: TGTGCCAGCAGGGGGACAGGGGAAGAGACCCAGTACTTC. It translates to CASRGTGEETQYF.

V usage is TRBV6-5 and J usage is TRBJ1-4; TRBD1 matches 11 bases. V was clipped by 6 bases and J by 8 bases; unmatched bases: 2. Germline V lookup: CDR1 MNHEY, CDR2 SVGAGI. The CDR3 runs 13 residues. CDR3 in DNA: TGTGCCAGCAGGGGGACAGGGGGAGAAAAACTGTTTTTT. This translates into CASRGTGGEKLFF.

For the CDR3, the DNA is TGTGCCAGCAGCGTCGGGGTGGGACTGCTTAATGAAAAACTGTTTTTT. As protein: CASSVGVGLLNEKLFF. V and J are TRBV9 and TRBJ1-4, with TRBD1 as a possible D gene (5 bases). The CDR3 has 16 residues. Trimming removed 2 bases from V and 4 bases from J, with 15 bases in between. Germline-derived CDR1 and CDR2 are SGDLS and YYNGEE.

The rearrangement links TRBV28 to TRBJ2-7; D is possibly TRBD1 (6 bases). V was pared by 4 bases and J by 2 bases, with 12 bases between. CDR1 MDHEN and CDR2 SYDVKM come from the germline V gene. This CDR3 is 14 amino acids long. The CDR3 loop reads CASSSSGEAYEQYF. DNA for the CDR3: TGTGCCAGCAGTTCGTCAGGGGAAGCCTACGAGCAGTACTTC.

This chain uses TRBV7-2 with TRBJ2-7; D uncertain. The ends were cut back, 7 bases at V and 0 bases at J, with 16 bases in the middle. Germline CDR1 SGHTA, CDR2 FQGNSA. The CDR3 length is 15 residues. This chain's CDR3 is CASTPGFLSSYEQYF. The CDR3 DNA is TGTGCCAGCACCCCCGGATTTTTGAGCTCCTACGAGCAGTACTTC.

This clone was counted once. The chain carries TRBV4-1 and TRBJ2-1, with D possibly TRBD2 on 5 matching bases. The CDR3 has 17 residues. Trimming took 4 bases from V and 1 from J, leaving 17 bases between them. Germline lookup yields CDR1 MGHRA and CDR2 YSYEKL. The CDR3 DNA reads TGCGCCAGCAGCCCCCCGCTAGGAGGCGGATCCTACAATGAGCAGTTCTTC. The encoded protein is CASSPPLGGGSYNEQFF.

This chain uses TRBV27 with TRBJ1-1, with 8 nucleotides matching TRBD1. With V trimmed by 7 bases and J by 4 bases, 8 bases remained unmatched. This CDR3 is 14 amino acids long. The germline gives CDR1 MNHEY, CDR2 SMNVEV (reference sequence). The CDR3 protein is CASIGQGLSTEAFF. Here the CDR3 DNA reads TGTGCCAGCATCGGACAGGGTTTGAGCACTGAAGCTTTCTTT.

The CDR3 region is CASSYTYGQHYSNQPQHF. The CDR3 DNA follows: TGTGCCAGCAGTTACACTTACGGACAGCATTATAGCAATCAGCCCCAGCATTTT. The chain employs TRBV28 and TRBJ1-5; a possible D gene is TRBD1 (6 bases). The CDR3 totals 18 residues. CDR1 is MDHEN and CDR2 is SYDVKM in the germline V gene. The V and J ends lost 4 bases and 0 bases respectively, with 19 bases between them.

This clone was detected only a few times. This rearrangement joins TRBV21-1 to TRBJ2-7; the D call TRBD2 from the table was never checked on the DNA. TRBV21-1 is recorded as a pseudogene. CDR3 size: 11 residues. The CDR3 is CASSKGDEQYF. CDR3 coding DNA: TGTGCCAGCAGCAAGGGAGACGAGCAGTACTTC.

The rearrangement joins TRBV19 to TRBJ2-7; D possibly corresponds to TRBD2 (5 bases). The CDR3 has 14 residues. Trimming left V 1 base short and J 3 bases short, with 10 bases between. Germline V gene lookup returns CDR1 LNHDA and CDR2 SQIVND (reference sequence). CDR3 nucleotides: TGTGCCAGTAGTATAGTAGCGCCGAACTACGAGCAGTACTTC. Translated, it gives CASSIVAPNYEQYF.